The 7 T cell receptor beta chains presented below share a single source sample, sequenced in a study of CD4 T cells in relation to SARS-CoV-2 and coronaviruses. Their antigens remain unidentified. Before the COVID-19 pandemic, during about 2011-2019, CD4+ T cells were taken from unexposed donors. The cells were cultured for roughly 11 days before CD4+ T cells were isolated. The table came from immunoSEQ multiplex PCR; TCRdb's copy has only in-frame clones and leaves some out. Of about 21,000 clones listed, about 80% are singletons. Input material: CD4+ T cells from PBMCs, cultured in vitro. Source of these receptors: a human donor in good health.

This chain joins TRBV6-5 and TRBJ2-2, with D uncertain. Per the germline V gene, CDR1 is MNHEY and CDR2 is SVGAGI. The CDR3 totals 15 residues. V was shortened by 0 bases and J by 0 bases, with 5 bases between the two germline ends. The CDR3 spells CASSYSWANTGELFF. The CDR3 nucleotides are TGTGCCAGCAGTTACTCCTGGGCGAACACCGGGGAGCTGTTTTTT.

The gene calls are TRBV6-5 and TRBJ1-2, with 7 bases identical to TRBD1. The CDR3 has 14 amino acids. Trimming at V came to 5 bases and at J to 5 bases, leaving 8 bases not matched to a gene. Germline CDR1 and CDR2: MNHEY and SVGAGI. The CDR3 protein is CASSPRGQKYGYTF. The CDR3 DNA reads TGTGCCAGCAGTCCCCGGGGACAGAAATATGGCTACACCTTC.

The chain links TRBV2 to TRBJ2-3; 10 nucleotides line up with TRBD1. The CDR3 is 17 residues long. V was clipped by 2 bases and J by 1 base; unmatched bases: 6. The germline V gene has CDR1 SNHLY and CDR2 FYNNEI. For the CDR3, the DNA is TGTGCCAGCAGTGAAACCGGGACAGGGGAGGGCACAGATACGCAGTATTTT. Translating gives CASSETGTGEGTDTQYF.

For this clone: Because the CDR3's place on the DNA is in doubt, the DNA is left out and the CDR3 is given as listed by TCRdb. This chain connects TRBV4-1 to TRBJ2-1; the table's D call, TRBD2, was not checked against the DNA. With termini counted, the CDR3 has 14 amino acids. The germline V gene encodes CDR1 MGHRA and CDR2 YSYEKL. CDR3 loop: CASSYRDFGNEQFF.

About this clone: The sample holds other DNA sequences that translate to the same CDR3. V is TRBV24-1 and J is TRBJ2-7; TRBD1 aligns across 10 bases. Germline assignment: CDR1 KGHDR and CDR2 SFDVKD. V was pared by 2 bases and J by 4 bases, with 4 bases of the junction left unmatched. CDR3 length: 15 residues. The CDR3, as DNA: TGTGCCACCAGTGATTCGACAGGGGGCGGATACGAGCAGTACTTC. It encodes CATSDSTGGGYEQYF.

This chain connects TRBV28 to TRBJ1-3, with unresolved D. Germline V CDR1 and CDR2: MDHEN, SYDVKM. The V gene lost 8 bases and the J gene lost 0 bases, with 11 bases spanning the gap. This CDR3 contains 14 residues. The CDR3 DNA sequence: TGTGCCAGCCTTGAACAGAACTCTGGAAACACCATATATTTT. It is translated as CASLEQNSGNTIYF.

This clone is judged medium-sized. V is TRBV28 and J is TRBJ2-7; weak D call: TRBD2 (6 bases). CDR1 and CDR2 from the germline V gene are MDHEN and SYDVKM. The CDR3 has 15 residues. Trimming left V 3 bases short and J 4 bases short, with 16 bases between. DNA of the CDR3: TGTGCCAGCAGTTTGGGGGGTGCGGTGGGGTACGAGCAGTACTTC. Protein: CASSLGGAVGYEQYF. Full variable domain (rest looked up from reference TRBV28 and TRBJ2-7): DVKVTQSSRYLVKRTGEKVFLECVQDMDHENMFWYRQDPGLGLRLIYFSYDVKMKEKGDIPEGYSVSREKKERFSLILESASTNQTSMYLCASSLGGAVGYEQYFGPGTRLTVT.